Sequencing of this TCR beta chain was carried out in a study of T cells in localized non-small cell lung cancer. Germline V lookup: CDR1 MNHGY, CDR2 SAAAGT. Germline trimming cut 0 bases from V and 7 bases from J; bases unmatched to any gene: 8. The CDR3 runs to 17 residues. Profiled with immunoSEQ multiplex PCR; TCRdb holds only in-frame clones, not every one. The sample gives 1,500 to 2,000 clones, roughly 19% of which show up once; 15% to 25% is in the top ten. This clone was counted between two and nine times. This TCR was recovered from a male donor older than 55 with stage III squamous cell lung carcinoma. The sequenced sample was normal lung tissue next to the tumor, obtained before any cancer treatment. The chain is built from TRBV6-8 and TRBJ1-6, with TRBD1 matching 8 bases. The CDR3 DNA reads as TGTGCCAGCAGTTACTCGAACTACCAGGGGGCGAATTCACCCCTCCACTTT. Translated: CASSYSNYQGANSPLHF.